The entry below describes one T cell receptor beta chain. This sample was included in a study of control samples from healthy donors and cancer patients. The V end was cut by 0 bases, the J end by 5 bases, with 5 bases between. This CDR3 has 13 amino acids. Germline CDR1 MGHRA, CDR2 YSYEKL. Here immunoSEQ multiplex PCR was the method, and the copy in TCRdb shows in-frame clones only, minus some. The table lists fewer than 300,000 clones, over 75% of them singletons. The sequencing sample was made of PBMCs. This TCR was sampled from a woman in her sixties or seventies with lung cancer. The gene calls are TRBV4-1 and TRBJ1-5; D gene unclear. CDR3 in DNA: TGCGCCAGCAGCCAAGATCATGATCAGCCCCAGCATTTT. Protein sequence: CASSQDHDQPQHF.